Listed here are 26 T cell receptor beta chains from one sample, sequenced in a study of blood T cells in healthy people across ages. A sample-barcoded 5' primer and a J-beta primer mix were used in a second PCR of roughly 7 to 11 cycles. Using its own MiXCR run on the 5' RACE reads, TCRdb lists one record per CDR3 protein. Of approximately 780,000 distinct CDR3 sequences listed, about a quarter are singletons. These data are also associated with another study on T cells of mothers and their children.

The sequencing input was blood. The receptors come from a boy between 5 and 17 years old in good health.

There are a few counts of this clonotype. The chain employs TRBV7-9 and TRBJ2-5; tentative D call: TRBD2 (7 bases). The better agreement between TRBJ2-1 and the DNA end casts doubt on the J call. Per germline, CDR1 SEHNR and CDR2 FQNEAQ (reference sequence). The CDR3 covers 17 residues. The DNA of the CDR3 is TGTGCCAGCAGCTTAGCCCCCGGGGGGCCCCCCTACAATGAGCAGTTCTTC. Translation gives CASSLAPGGPPYNEQFF.

Concerning this clonotype itself: A junction boundary mismatches the germline segment, possibly from a read error. The genes are TRBV12-3 or TRBV12-4 and TRBJ2-7; no definite D call. This CDR3 has 11 residues. The CDR3 nucleotides are TGTGCCAGCAGTTTAGGGACGGCAACATTCTTC. It specifies CASSLGTATFF.

The chain uses TRBV5-1 and TRBJ2-2; D possibly uses TRBD1 or TRBD2 (5 bases each). Trimming removed 1 base at V and 6 bases at J, with 10 bases between. Germline V gene lookup returns CDR1 SGHRS and CDR2 YFSETQ. The CDR3 sequence is 14 residues long. The DNA of the CDR3 is TGCGCCAGCAGCTTGTCCGGGACCTCCGGGGAGCTGTTTTTT. Its protein is CASSLSGTSGELFF.

This chain links TRBV7-2 with TRBJ2-7, with unresolved D. V lost 1 base, J lost 5 bases, and 15 bases lay in between. The CDR3 is made up of 15 amino acids. Germline loops: CDR1 SGHTA, CDR2 FQGNSA. The CDR3 DNA follows: TGTGCCAGCAGCTTAGTAAGGGCCGGTGCGGACGAGCAGTACTTC. This codes for CASSLVRAGADEQYF.

This clonotype came up many times. The rearrangement joins TRBV6-4 to TRBJ2-3; 11 nucleotides match TRBD2. The CDR3 has 15 amino acids. Per germline, CDR1 MRHNA and CDR2 SNTAGT. V shed 0 bases, J shed 4 bases, and the junction held 0 bases outside the gene matches. The CDR3 sequence: CASSDSSGGADTQYF. The CDR3 nucleotides are TGTGCCAGCAGTGACTCTAGCGGGGGGGCAGATACGCAGTATTTT.

The rearrangement uses TRBV20-1 and TRBJ2-5; either TRBD1 or TRBD2 may supply D (5 bases each). Judging by the DNA end, TRBJ2-7 fits better; the J call may be wrong. The CDR3 runs 13 residues. Germline V lookup: CDR1 DFQATT, CDR2 SNEGSKA (reference sequence). The CDR3 loop is CSARLGDSYEQYF. CDR3 DNA: TGCAGTGCTAGGTTGGGGGACTCCTACGAGCAGTACTTC.

This clonotype has just a few counts. This chain connects TRBV20-1 to TRBJ2-1; 7 positions agree with TRBD2. The CDR3 totals 16 residues. V gave up 5 bases and J gave up 5 bases; unmatched junction bases: 15. Germline V gene sequence: CDR1 DFQATT, CDR2 SNEGSKA (reference sequence). CDR3 nucleotides: TGCAGTGCTGCCCCCCCGGCGGGGGTGGACCACAATGAGCAGTTCTTC. This gives the protein CSAAPPAGVDHNEQFF.

A single count supports this clonotype. The chain uses TRBV29-1 and TRBJ2-1, with 11 bases that match TRBD1. This CDR3 spans 13 amino acids. Germline lookup yields CDR1 SQVTM and CDR2 ANQGSEA. Germline trimming cut 6 bases from V and 5 bases from J; bases unmatched to any gene: 3. In DNA form, the CDR3 reads TGCAGCGTCTTGGACAGGGGGCACAATGAGCAGTTCTTC. It encodes CSVLDRGHNEQFF.

Only a few counts were recorded for this clonotype. This sequence joins TRBV11-1 and TRBJ2-4; 13 bases are a match to TRBD2. The V gene end was trimmed by 4 bases and the J gene end by 9 bases; junction bases not matched to a gene: 9. This CDR3 has 16 residues. Per germline, CDR1 SGHAT and CDR2 FQDESV (reference sequence). The chain's CDR3 is CASSWTSGGSGSIQYF. The CDR3 DNA is TGTGCCAGCAGCTGGACTAGCGGGGGCTCGGGAAGCATTCAGTACTTC.

This clonotype came up a few times. V is TRBV25-1 and J is TRBJ1-2; a weak D match, TRBD1 (5 bases). The CDR3 is made up of 12 amino acids. Germline assignment: CDR1 MGHDK and CDR2 SYGVNS. Trimming removed 5 bases from V and 6 bases from J, with 10 bases in between. The CDR3 coding sequence is TGTGCCAGCAGTCCGCAGGGTCATGGCTACACCTTC. Protein product: CASSPQGHGYTF.

The gene calls are TRBV3-1 and TRBJ1-3; TRBD1 might be the D (6 bases). Per germline, CDR1 LGHDT and CDR2 YNNKEL (reference sequence). V was cut by 5 bases and J by 2 bases, with 7 bases left in between. The CDR3 runs to 13 residues. Written as DNA, the CDR3 is TGTGCCAGCAGCAGGGACACTGGAAACACCATATATTTT. It encodes CASSRDTGNTIYF.

This clonotype was detected a few times. The rearrangement uses TRBV5-1 and TRBJ2-3, with TRBD1 matching 7 bases. The CDR3 spans 16 residues. V was clipped by 4 bases and J by 2 bases; unmatched bases: 10. The germline CDR1 and CDR2 sequences are SGHRS and YFSETQ. CDR3 region: CASSLGTVSITDTQYF. The CDR3 coding sequence is TGCGCCAGCAGCCTCGGGACAGTGTCTATCACAGATACGCAGTATTTT.

Comments on this clonotype: No conserved phenylalanine or tryptophan ends this CDR3, so it is likely a read error. Here the CDR3 reads CSVERAYEQYS. In DNA form, the CDR3 reads TGCAGCGTTGAAAGAGCCTACGAGCAGTACTCC. V usage is TRBV29-1 and J usage is TRBJ2-7; no clear D. The CDR3 is 11 amino acids. Trimming removed 2 bases from V and 2 bases from J, with 4 bases in between. Germline V gene lookup returns CDR1 SQVTM and CDR2 ANQGSEA.

The rearrangement joins TRBV20-1 to TRBJ1-2, with no clear D. Germline V gene data show CDR1 as DFQATT and CDR2 as SNEGSKA (reference sequence). The CDR3 is 13 residues long. The V gene lost 5 bases and the J gene lost 6 bases, with 16 bases spanning the gap. CDR3 coding DNA: TGCAGTGCTTTATCGAGGGAAAGGGATGGCTACACCTTC. Amino acid sequence: CSALSRERDGYTF.

This clonotype occurred a few times. The chain employs TRBV4-1 and TRBJ2-5, with unresolved D. Between the trimmed V and J ends, which lost 2 bases and 5 bases, there was a span of 12 bases. Germline CDR1 MGHRA, CDR2 YSYEKL. The CDR3 has 14 amino acids. This CDR3 is CASSQSVDIETQYF. For the CDR3, the DNA is TGCGCCAGCAGCCAATCCGTGGATATCGAGACCCAGTACTTC.

On this clonotype: The junction departs from germline at one end; a sequencing error may be responsible. The chain links TRBV10-3 to TRBJ2-7; D assignment may be TRBD1 or TRBD2 (5 bases each). This CDR3 contains 14 residues. Germline V lookup: CDR1 ENHRY, CDR2 SYGVKD. The CDR3 spells CTISGETESYEQYF. In DNA form, the CDR3 reads TGTACCATCAGTGGGGAGACAGAGTCCTACGAGCAGTACTTC.

The V gene is TRBV29-1, the J gene TRBJ2-5, with a weak D call TRBD1 (5 bases). CDR1 and CDR2 (germline): SQVTM, ANQGSEA. The CDR3 runs 13 residues. V dropped 5 bases and J dropped 4 bases, with 14 bases sitting between them. CDR3 residues: CSVSRALGETQYF. The CDR3 nucleotides are TGCAGCGTTTCCAGGGCCCTGGGAGAGACCCAGTACTTC.

This clonotype was seen more than once but under ten times. The germline gene is not matched at one end of the junction; a read error may be the cause. J is TRBJ2-6 and V is TRBV15; D not certain. Per germline, CDR1 LNHNV and CDR2 YYDKDF (reference sequence). The CDR3 covers 15 residues. The CDR3 DNA sequence: TGCGCCACCAGCATACCAGCCTCTGGGGCCAACGTCCTGACTTTC. Its translation: CATSIPASGANVLTF.

This clonotype appeared a few times. This chain connects TRBV10-3 to TRBJ2-5; D ambiguous. Trimming shortened V by 3 bases and J by 2 bases, and 7 bases separated the two germline ends. CDR1 is ENHRY, CDR2 SYGVKD, per germline. CDR3 length: 13 residues. The CDR3 DNA sequence: TGTGCCATCAGTGACACGGCGCAAGAGACCCAGTACTTC. It is translated as CAISDTAQETQYF.

The V gene is TRBV12-5, the J gene TRBJ2-3; possibly TRBD1 for D (5 bases). CDR1 is LGHNT, CDR2 FRNRAP, per germline. V lost 3 bases and J lost 1, with 11 bases in between. The CDR3 has 15 residues. The CDR3 DNA follows: TGTGCTAGTGGTTTACTTGGGGCTGGCACAGATACGCAGTATTTT. This translates into CASGLLGAGTDTQYF.

Ten or more counts support this clonotype. The V gene is TRBV5-5, the J gene TRBJ2-7; a possible D gene is TRBD1 (6 bases). Between the trimmed V and J ends, which lost 4 bases and 2 bases, there was a span of 10 bases. Germline CDR1 and CDR2: SGHKS and YYEKEE (reference sequence). This CDR3 contains 13 residues. The CDR3 DNA reads as TGTGCCAGCAGCCCCCGGGACACCTACGAGCAGTACTTC. This encodes CASSPRDTYEQYF.

This clonotype has just a few counts. This CDR3 is CASSKDEGPQHF. The CDR3 DNA reads TGTGCCAGCAGCAAAGATGAGGGGCCCCAGCATTTT. This rearrangement joins TRBV21-1 to TRBJ1-5. TRBV21-1 is reported as a pseudogene. This CDR3 contains 12 residues.

The rearrangement joins TRBV7-9 to TRBJ2-7; the match to TRBD2 covers 12 bases. V dropped 3 bases and J dropped 10; count of bases not matched to a gene: 10. The length of the CDR3 is 15 residues. Germline V gives CDR1 SEHNR, CDR2 FQNEAQ (reference sequence). The CDR3 here is CASSFLGLAGTGQYF. The CDR3 DNA reads as TGTGCCAGCAGCTTCTTAGGACTAGCGGGGACGGGACAGTACTTC.

This clonotype has a handful of counts. The chain employs TRBV10-2 and TRBJ1-2, with TRBD1 matching over 7 bases. Losses at the gene ends were 3 bases for V and 4 bases for J; bases not matched to a gene: 5. The CDR3 sequence is 14 residues long. The V gene's germline CDR1 is WSHSY and CDR2 SAAADI. CDR3 coding DNA: TGCGCCAGCAGTGACCTTGACAGGGCCTATGGCTACACCTTC. Translated: CASSDLDRAYGYTF.

This clonotype was counted a few times. J is TRBJ2-5 and V is TRBV9, with 14 bases identical to TRBD2. The CDR3 spans 17 residues. Per the germline V gene, CDR1 is SGDLS and CDR2 is YYNGEE. The junction had 5 bases not matched to a gene; V was cut back by 0 bases and J by 4 bases. CDR3 sequence (DNA): TGTGCCAGCAGCGTAGGACTAGCGGGGGGGCTGGCAGAGACCCAGTACTTC. Encoded protein: CASSVGLAGGLAETQYF.

V and J are TRBV3-1 and TRBJ2-1; no clear D gene. The V end lost 4 bases, the J end lost 11 bases, and 15 bases lay between the germline ends. There are 13 residues in the CDR3. Germline lookup yields CDR1 LGHDT and CDR2 YNNKEL (reference sequence). CDR3 in amino acids: CASSPRLGGQQFF. Written as DNA, the CDR3 is TGTGCCAGCAGCCCCCGCCTAGGCGGACAGCAGTTCTTC.